One and the same sample provided the 14 T cell receptor beta chains below, sequenced in a study of graft-versus-host responses after intestinal transplantation. Sequencing used immunoSEQ multiplex PCR; TCRdb keeps in-frame clones, though not all of them. The repertoire holds around 99,000 clones, with approximately 94% as singletons. The antigens of these receptors remain unknown. The material was unstimulated CD8+ T cells sorted from spleen or lymph node cells, obtained before intestinal transplant. Receptors were obtained from a human donor who received an intestinal transplant.

The chain couples TRBV4-3 to TRBJ2-5; the match to TRBD1 covers 7 bases. The assigned J gene may be wrong: the sequence end matches TRBJ2-7 better. The CDR3 covers 14 residues. The germline CDR1 and CDR2 sequences are LGHNA and YSLEER. In DNA, the CDR3 is TGCGCCAGCAGCCAGTCCACAGGGGCCTACGAGCAGTACTTC. Translating it yields CASSQSTGAYEQYF.

The chain couples TRBV27 to TRBJ1-1, with D perhaps TRBD1 (6 bases). Trimming left V 8 bases short and J 0 bases short, with 16 bases between. The CDR3 runs to 15 residues. Germline loops: CDR1 MNHEY, CDR2 SMNVEV (reference sequence). The CDR3 DNA is TGTGCCAGCTCCCCGGGACACGAAATGAACACTGAAGCTTTCTTT. Residues: CASSPGHEMNTEAFF.

The V call is TRBV27, the J call TRBJ2-7; no clear D gene. Trimming took 5 bases from V and 2 from J, leaving 10 bases between them. The CDR3 extends over 13 amino acids. Per germline, CDR1 MNHEY and CDR2 SMNVEV (reference sequence). In DNA, the CDR3 is TGTGCCAGCAGTACACGAGGTCCCTACGAGCAGTACTTC. Its protein product is CASSTRGPYEQYF.

V gene TRBV12-5 combines with J gene TRBJ2-1; 9 bases are a match to TRBD2. This CDR3 is built from 13 residues. The germline V gene encodes CDR1 LGHNT and CDR2 FRNRAP. The V and J ends lost 1 base and 14 bases, in that order; junction bases with no gene match: 6. DNA for the CDR3: TGTGCTAGTGGTTTGGACATAGCGGGGGCTAAGTTCTTC. Protein sequence: CASGLDIAGAKFF.

This sequence joins TRBV4-1 and TRBJ2-3; TRBD2 matches at 8 bases. From germline, CDR1 is MGHRA and CDR2 YSYEKL. V shed 1 base, J shed 2 bases, and the junction held 8 bases outside the gene matches. The CDR3 consists of 17 residues. The CDR3 bases are TGCGCCAGCAGCCAAGTCACGCGGGGGGCGGACACAGATACGCAGTATTTT. Translation: CASSQVTRGADTDTQYF.

V gene TRBV25-1 combines with J gene TRBJ1-4, with 8 bases identical to TRBD1. Germline CDR1 MGHDK, CDR2 SYGVNS. This CDR3 is built from 17 residues. V dropped 6 bases and J dropped 5; count of bases not matched to a gene: 14. The CDR3 is CASRRPLDRDSNEKLFF. As DNA, the CDR3 is TGTGCCAGCAGGAGGCCCTTGGACAGGGATTCGAATGAAAAACTGTTTTTT.

V and J are TRBV11-2 and TRBJ2-7, with 16 bases that match TRBD2. The CDR3 runs to 20 residues. CDR1 is SGHAT, CDR2 FQNNGV, per germline. The trim removed 0 bases at V and 3 bases at J, leaving 11 bases unmatched. The CDR3 coding sequence is TGTGCCAGCAGCTTAGATTTAAATGGGACTAGCGGGGGGGCCGTCTACGAGCAGTACTTC. This codes for CASSLDLNGTSGGAVYEQYF.

The V call is TRBV7-7, the J call TRBJ2-5, with D possibly TRBD1 on 5 matching bases. This CDR3 region has 16 residues. CDR1 and CDR2 from the germline V gene are SSHAT and FNYEAQ (reference sequence). V was shortened by 4 bases and J by 5 bases, with 20 bases between the two germline ends. CDR3: CASSSEAFRVGETQYF. CDR3 bases: TGTGCCAGCAGCTCAGAGGCGTTCAGGGTTGGGGAGACCCAGTACTTC.

This clone occurred once. The gene calls are TRBV7-9 and TRBJ2-5; 7 positions match TRBD1. Germline CDR1 is SEHNR and CDR2 is FQNEAQ (reference sequence). The V gene end was trimmed by 5 bases and the J gene end by 5 bases; junction bases not matched to a gene: 11. CDR3 length equals 15 residues. CDR3 residues: CASSVPRGPDETQYF. The CDR3 DNA follows: TGTGCCAGCAGCGTACCGAGGGGGCCTGACGAGACCCAGTACTTC.

In this sample, this clone turned up once. The chain carries TRBV5-3 and TRBJ2-5, with a tentative D call TRBD2 (5 bases). TRBV5-3 falls under the ORF class, with uncertain function. The V end lost 4 bases, the J end lost 5 bases, and 15 bases lay between the germline ends. CDR3 length equals 14 residues. CDR3 in amino acids: CARSPKRRRETQYF. CDR3 nucleotides: TGTGCCAGAAGCCCAAAACGGAGGCGGGAGACCCAGTACTTC.

V gene TRBV6-5 combines with J gene TRBJ1-1, with no clear D. In germline, CDR1 is MNHEY, CDR2 SVGAGI. Trimming shortened V by 3 bases and J by 5 bases, and 13 bases separated the two germline ends. The CDR3 is made up of 14 amino acids. CDR3 amino acids: CASSYSGPRTEAFF. In DNA form, the CDR3 reads TGTGCCAGCAGTTATTCGGGTCCGAGGACTGAAGCTTTCTTT.

This chain links TRBV19 with TRBJ1-1, with a weak D call TRBD1 (6 bases). Germline values: CDR1 LNHDA, CDR2 SQIVND (reference sequence). The CDR3 has 16 amino acids. Trimming stripped 5 bases from V and 1 base from J, with 17 bases between. The CDR3 DNA is TGTGCCAGTAGTGCCCACAGGGACTACCCGAACACTGAAGCTTTCTTT. It encodes CASSAHRDYPNTEAFF.

The chain carries TRBV7-9 and TRBJ2-7; D possibly corresponds to TRBD2 (5 bases). The CDR3 loop spans 14 amino acids. The V and J ends lost 5 bases and 3 bases respectively, with 14 bases between them. Germline CDR1 SEHNR, CDR2 FQNEAQ (reference sequence). This CDR3 reads CASSPGVGDYEQYF. CDR3 DNA: TGTGCCAGCAGCCCCGGGGTCGGGGACTACGAGCAGTACTTC. The entire variable domain, with the rest obtained from reference TRBV7-9 and TRBJ2-7, is as follows: DTGVSQNPRHKITKRGQNVTFRCDPISEHNRLYWYRQTLGQGPEFLTYFQNEAQLEKSRLLSDRFSAERPKGSFSTLEIQRTEQGDSAMYLCASSPGVGDYEQYFGPGTRLTVT.

The V and J genes are TRBV27 and TRBJ2-7, with 9 bases that match TRBD2. CDR1 and CDR2 from the germline V gene are MNHEY and SMNVEV (reference sequence). The length of the CDR3 is 14 residues. V was clipped by 6 bases and J by 0 bases; unmatched bases: 3. Here the CDR3 DNA reads TGTGCCAGCAGGCGCGGGGGGGGCTCCTACGAGCAGTACTTC. Translation: CASRRGGGSYEQYF.